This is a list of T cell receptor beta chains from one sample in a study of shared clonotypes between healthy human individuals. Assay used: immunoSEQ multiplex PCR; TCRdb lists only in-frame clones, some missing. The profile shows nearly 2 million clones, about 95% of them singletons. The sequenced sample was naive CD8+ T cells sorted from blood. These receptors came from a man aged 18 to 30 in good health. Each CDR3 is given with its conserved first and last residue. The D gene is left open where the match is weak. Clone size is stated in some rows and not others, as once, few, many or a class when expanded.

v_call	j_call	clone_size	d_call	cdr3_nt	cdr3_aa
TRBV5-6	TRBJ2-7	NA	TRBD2	TGTGCCAGCGAAGCTCTGGCGGGAGGGCCCCACGAGCAGTACTTC	CASEALAGGPHEQYF
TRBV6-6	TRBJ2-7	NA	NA	TGTGCCAGCAGCCGGGACGGCTACGAGCAGTACTTC	CASSRDGYEQYF
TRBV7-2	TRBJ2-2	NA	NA	TGTGCCAGCAGCCATGGTGGCCCGGGGGAGCTGTTTTTT	CASSHGGPGELFF
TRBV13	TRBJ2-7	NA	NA	TGTGCCAGCAGCTTAGGGGGACCGAGCTCCTACGAGCAGTACTTC	CASSLGGPSSYEQYF
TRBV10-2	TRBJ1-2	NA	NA	TGCGCCAGCAGTGAAAATGCAGGAATTAACTATGGCTACACCTTC	CASSENAGINYGYTF
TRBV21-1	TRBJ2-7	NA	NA	TGTGCCAGCAGCCTAATGTCCCGGGACAGGGAGCAGTACTTC	CASSLMSRDREQYF
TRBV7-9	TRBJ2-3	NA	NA	TGTGCCAGCAGCACCCTAGGGGTTGTGGAGGGAAGACAGTATACGCAGTATTTT	CASSTLGVVEGRQYTQYF
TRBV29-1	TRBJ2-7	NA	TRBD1	TGCAGCGTTGACCCCGGGACAGGGGTAGGGGAGCAGTACTTC	CSVDPGTGVGEQYF
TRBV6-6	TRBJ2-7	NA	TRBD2	TGTGCCAGCCGCCGCACTAGCGGGAGTGAGCACGAGCAGTACTTC	CASRRTSGSEHEQYF
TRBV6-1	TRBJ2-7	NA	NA	TGTGCCAGCAAAGAGGGTCGGTCGGTTAGCTACGAGCAGTACTTC	CASKEGRSVSYEQYF
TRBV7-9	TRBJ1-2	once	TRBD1	TGTGCCAGCAGCTCCGTACCTCCAGACAGGGCTGGCTACACCTTC	CASSSVPPDRAGYTF
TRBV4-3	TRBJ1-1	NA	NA	TGCGCCAGCAGCCGTACCTTAGGAGAGAGGGGTGGACACGGGGACACTGAAGCTTTCTTT	CASSRTLGERGGHGDTEAFF
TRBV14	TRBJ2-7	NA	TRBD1	TGTGCCAGCAGCGCGGACAGGGGTTACGAGCAGTACTTC	CASSADRGYEQYF
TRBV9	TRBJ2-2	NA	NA	TGTGCCAGCAGCATGGGGGGCGGGAGCACCGGGGAGCTGTTTTTT	CASSMGGGSTGELFF
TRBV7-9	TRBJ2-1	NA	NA	TGTGCCAGCAGCTTATGGGGGGCTGAGTTGGATGAGCAGTTCTTC	CASSLWGAELDEQFF
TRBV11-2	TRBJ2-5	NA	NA	TGTGCCAGCAGCTTAGCCGGCAATCCTCAAGAGACCCAGTACTTC	CASSLAGNPQETQYF
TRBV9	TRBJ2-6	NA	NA	TGTGCCAGCAGCGTAGAAGGGGACACCCTATCTGGGGCCAACGTCCTGACTTTC	CASSVEGDTLSGANVLTF
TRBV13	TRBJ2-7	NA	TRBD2	TGTGCCAGCAGCCCGGGACTAGCGTATAACGAGCAGTACTTC	CASSPGLAYNEQYF
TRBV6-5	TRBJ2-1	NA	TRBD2	TGTGCCAGCACCTGGGGGGAGGGCCCTAGTAATGAGCAGTTCTTC	CASTWGEGPSNEQFF
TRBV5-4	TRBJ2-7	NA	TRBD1	TGTGCCAGCAGCTCTGAAGACAGGGGGCACGACGAGCAGTACTTC	CASSSEDRGHDEQYF
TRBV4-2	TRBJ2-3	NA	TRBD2	TGTGCCAGCAGCCAAGGGGCGGGGGAGATAGATACGCAGTATTTT	CASSQGAGEIDTQYF
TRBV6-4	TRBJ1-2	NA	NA	TGTGCCAGCAGTGAACAGGCCTGGGGAGCTAACTATGGCTACACCTTC	CASSEQAWGANYGYTF
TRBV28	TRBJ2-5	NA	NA	TGTGCCAGCAGTTTACGGCCAGAAGAGACCCAGTACTTC	CASSLRPEETQYF
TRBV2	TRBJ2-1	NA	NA	TGTGCCAGCAGTTCGATCCACGAGCCGCTTGACAATGAGCAGTTCTTC	CASSSIHEPLDNEQFF
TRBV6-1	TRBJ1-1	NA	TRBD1	TGTGCCAGCAGCTACAGGGGGAACACTGAAGCTTTCTTT	CASSYRGNTEAFF
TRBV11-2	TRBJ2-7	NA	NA	TGTGCCAGCAGCTTAAGGGAGGCCTACGAGCAGTACTTC	CASSLREAYEQYF
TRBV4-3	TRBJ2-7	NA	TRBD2	TGCGCCAGCAGCCCCGGGACTAGCGGGAGAAACGAGCAGTACTTC	CASSPGTSGRNEQYF
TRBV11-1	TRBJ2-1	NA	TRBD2	TGTGCCAGCAGCTCCATCCTTGGACTAGCGGGGGGAGGCGAGCAGTTCTTC	CASSSILGLAGGGEQFF
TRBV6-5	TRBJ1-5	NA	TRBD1	TGTGCCAGCAGTGCACAGGGGAGGGGTCAGCCCCAGCATTTT	CASSAQGRGQPQHF
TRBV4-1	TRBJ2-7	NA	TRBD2	TGCGCCAGCAGCCCAACTAGCGGGATCAGGGGAGAGCAGTACTTC	CASSPTSGIRGEQYF
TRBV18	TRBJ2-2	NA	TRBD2	TGTGCCAGCTCACCAATCAGCGGGGGGGCCCCCGGGGAGCTGTTTTTT	CASSPISGGAPGELFF
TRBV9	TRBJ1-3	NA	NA	TGTGCCAGCAGCGCCGGGAGTTACTCTGGAAACACCATATATTTT	CASSAGSYSGNTIYF
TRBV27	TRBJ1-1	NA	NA	TGTGCCAGCAGTTTGGGCGGCGGGACTGAAGCTTTCTTT	CASSLGGGTEAFF